The source of this T cell receptor beta chain is a study of HIV-infected patients and healthy controls. Each CDR3 protein gets one entry after TCRdb re-called the 5' RACE reads with MiXCR. The repertoire holds 70,000 or so distinct CDR3 sequences, with roughly a sixth as singletons. The V gene lost 7 bases and the J gene lost 4 bases, with 11 bases spanning the gap. This CDR3 has 12 residues. Germline CDR1 SQVTM, CDR2 ANQGSEA. This clonotype was observed a few times. What was sequenced was CD4+ T cells from blood. The genes are TRBV29-1 and TRBJ1-3, with TRBD1 as a possible D gene (5 bases). The TCR sequence derives from a human donor in good health. The DNA for the CDR3 is TGCAGCGGGCGGGGGACGGGAAACACCATATATTTT. This codes for CSGRGTGNTIYF.